These 3 T cell receptor beta chains were sequenced from one sample in a study of blood T cell repertoires in COVID-19. Profiling relied on immunoSEQ multiplex PCR, and the TCRdb table lists in-frame clones only, not all of them. The sample lists more than 300,000 clones, 70% to 90% occurring once. Sequences were obtained from PBMCs or T cells enriched from blood (not recorded which). These TCRs come from a young man who had recovered from COVID-19.

The chain joins TRBV19 to TRBJ2-2; D unresolved. The ends were cut back, 4 bases at V and 2 bases at J, with 2 bases in the middle. CDR1 is LNHDA, CDR2 SQIVND, per germline (reference sequence). CDR3 length equals 12 residues. The CDR3 bases are TGTGCCAGTAGTACTAACACCGGGGAGCTGTTTTTT. Amino acid sequence: CASSTNTGELFF.

CDR3 residues: CASSDRGPTRNQPQHF. As DNA, the CDR3 is TGTGCCAGCAGTGACAGGGGGCCAACACGCAATCAGCCCCAGCATTTT. The V and J genes are TRBV6-1 and TRBJ1-5, with TRBD1 matching 8 bases. Germline loops: CDR1 MNHNS, CDR2 SASEGT. The CDR3 spans 16 residues. The V and J ends lost 3 bases and 2 bases, in that order; junction bases with no gene match: 6.

Notes on this clone: This specimen includes other DNA sequences encoding the same CDR3. The rearrangement uses TRBV5-1 and TRBJ2-7; 8 bases fit TRBD1. J gave up 2 bases and V 4 bases, and 8 bases lay outside the gene matches. Germline CDR1 and CDR2: SGHRS and YFSETQ. The CDR3 is 15 amino acids. CDR3 nucleotides: TGCGCCAGCAGCCGTTCCGGGACAGGCACCTACGAGCAGTACTTC. As protein: CASSRSGTGTYEQYF. Full variable domain (rest looked up from reference TRBV5-1 and TRBJ2-7): KAGVTQTPRYLIKTRGQQVTLSCSPISGHRSVSWYQQTPGQGLQFLFEYFSETQRNKGNFPGRFSGRQFSNSRSEMNVSTLELGDSALYLCASSRSGTGTYEQYFGPGTRLTVT.